The clone carrying this TCR beta chain has more than one count but fewer than ten. What it binds is unknown. These data are taken from a study of cytotoxic CD8 clonotypes in ibrutinib-treated CLL. Study outcomes and limitations: Measured clonality at baseline was greater than in age-matched healthy donors and tracked with circulating CD8+ T-cell counts. Treatment left the uncommon public clonotypes either contracted or stable in frequency.

Profiling relied on immunoSEQ multiplex PCR, and the TCRdb table lists in-frame clones only, not all of them. The sample consists of 15,000 or so clones, around two thirds of them appearing once. Sequencing was performed on PBMCs, taken after 12 months of ibrutinib treatment. The TCR originated in a human donor with chronic lymphocytic leukemia.

The CDR3 spells CASTNGQENTEAFF. CDR3 nucleotides: TGCGCCAGCACCAATGGACAGGAGAACACTGAAGCTTTCTTT. The V and J genes are TRBV10-2 and TRBJ1-1, with TRBD1 matching 7 bases. The J segment lost 1 base and the V segment lost 7 bases, leaving 6 bases of the junction unmatched. Germline CDR1 and CDR2: WSHSY and SAAADI. The CDR3 is 14 residues long.